These 5 T cell receptor beta chains originate from one sample sequenced in a study of PD-L1 blockade in urothelial cancer. Measured with immunoSEQ multiplex PCR; TCRdb has only the in-frame clones, and not every one. Of about 53,000 clones listed, 70% to 90% are singletons. Time point: pretreatment peripheral blood. The sample in question was PBMCs, obtained around atezolizumab (anti-PD-L1) treatment. The receptors were gathered from a woman aged 60 to 75 with urothelial cancer.

The V and J genes are TRBV6-1 and TRBJ1-5; 8 nucleotides agree with TRBD1. This CDR3 comprises 15 residues. J lost 0 bases, V lost 7 bases, and 5 bases had no gene match. Germline-derived CDR1 and CDR2 are MNHNS and SASEGT. The CDR3 DNA sequence: TGTGCCAGCAACTCCGGGACAGGTAGCAATCAGCCCCAGCATTTT. Protein sequence: CASNSGTGSNQPQHF.

The genes are TRBV10-3 and TRBJ1-4; possibly TRBD1 for D (6 bases). This CDR3 has 14 amino acids. Between the trimmed V and J ends, which lost 6 bases and 8 bases, there was a span of 16 bases. Germline V lookup: CDR1 ENHRY, CDR2 SYGVKD. The CDR3 loop is CAISDRGAAEKLFF. In DNA, the CDR3 is TGTGCCATCAGCGACCGGGGGGCAGCGGAAAAACTGTTTTTT.

The rearrangement joins TRBV10-1 to TRBJ2-3, with 10 bases identical to TRBD2. J lost 3 bases, V lost 6 bases, and 9 bases had no gene match. CDR3 length: 16 amino acids. Germline CDR1 and CDR2: WNHNN and SYGVQD (reference sequence). CDR3 in amino acids: CASRLMTSGPTDTQYF. The DNA of the CDR3 is TGCGCCAGCAGGTTAATGACTAGCGGGCCAACAGATACGCAGTATTTT.

This clone turned up a few times. Other nucleotide sequences from this sample produce the same CDR3. The chain carries TRBV19 and TRBJ2-7; 10 positions match TRBD1. Looked up from germline, CDR1 is LNHDA and CDR2 is SQIVND (reference sequence). Unmatched junction bases numbered 5, after V lost 5 bases and J lost 4 bases. The CDR3 consists of 14 residues. CDR3 sequence (DNA): TGTGCCAGTAGTTCCCGGGACAGGGGATACGAGCAGTACTTC. Protein product: CASSSRDRGYEQYF. The variable domain in full, with the rest retrieved from reference TRBV19 and TRBJ2-7, is DGGITQSPKYLFRKEGQNVTLSCEQNLNHDAMYWYRQDPGQGLRLIYYSQIVNDFQKGDIAEGYSVSREKKESFPLTVTSAQKNPTAFYLCASSSRDRGYEQYFGPGTRLTVT.

The rearrangement links TRBV6-4 to TRBJ2-2; D perhaps matches TRBD2 (5 bases). The V gene's germline CDR1 is MRHNA and CDR2 SNTAGT. Between the trimmed V and J ends, which lost 10 bases and 1 base, there was a span of 16 bases. The CDR3 runs to 15 residues. The CDR3 nucleotides are TGTGCCAACATAGGACTCTCCGTGAACACCGGGGAGCTGTTTTTT. Amino acid sequence: CANIGLSVNTGELFF.